Listed below are T cell receptor beta chains from one sample, sequenced in a study of human T cells and chemical hapten exposure. TCRdb called the RACE reads again in MiXCR, with one record for every CDR3 protein. The top ten hold 0.9% to 1.5% of the sample, which has 270,000 or so distinct CDR3 sequences, approximately 7.5% seen once. The sequenced sample was whole blood, obtained in connection with sensitization to the hapten diphenylcyclopropenone (DPC). The receptors stem from a man between 18 and 35 years old with alopecia areata. Some clones in this sample may be carry-over from other donors' samples. The conserved cysteine and the conserved F or W are not part of the CDR3 here.

13	TRBJ2-7	TRBV12-3/TRBV12-4	ASSLVEARSYEQY
13	TRBJ1-3	TRBV5-4	ASSSRGTIGNTIY
13	TRBJ1-2	TRBV4-1	ASSQTAGLDYGYT
12	TRBJ2-1	TRBV6-2/TRBV6-3	ASSRAGVHNEQF
10	TRBJ1-5	TRBV28	ASSSANQPQH
11	TRBJ2-5	TRBV6-5	ASSRGAQETQY
12	TRBJ2-1	TRBV12-3/TRBV12-4	ASSFWRANNEQF
8	TRBJ1-5	TRBV27	ASGWMPQH
12	TRBJ2-7	TRBV5-1	ASSGTGTDYEQY
13	TRBJ1-5	TRBV12-3/TRBV12-4	ASSPRVRGNQPQH
15	TRBJ1-2	TRBV6-5	ASSYSRRFSLNYGYT
11	TRBJ2-7	TRBV9	ASSATGSYEQY
12	TRBJ2-1	TRBV10-3	AINNGESYNEQF
10	TRBJ2-1	TRBV29-1	SMRRDRNEQF
13	TRBJ1-1	TRBV5-6	ASSFDRVSDTEAF
13	TRBJ1-2	TRBV7-2	ASSLGAGTIYGYT
12	TRBJ2-1	TRBV7-9	ASSLRSGGNEQF
11	TRBJ1-2	TRBV5-1	ASSLQTGDGYT
9	TRBJ2-1	TRBV7-2	ASSLWGEQF
9	TRBJ2-7	TRBV28	AVQGAREQY
13	TRBJ2-3	TRBV6-1	ASSEQGISTDTQY
10	TRBJ1-1	TRBV28	ASSFERSEAF
15	TRBJ2-7	TRBV20-1	SASELSAEGKVYEQY
12	TRBJ1-3	TRBV6-6	ASSGGQNGNTIY
10	TRBJ2-3	TRBV19	ASSDSTDTQY
9	TRBJ2-5	TRBV29-1	SVDGGETQY
19	TRBJ1-3	TRBV12-3/TRBV12-4	ASSLRGLDRGRKRSGNTIY
20	TRBJ1-1	TRBV13	ASSLGPTGAIPQIRLSTEAF
11	TRBJ2-2	TRBV7-9	ASSLFPGGELF
12	TRBJ1-1	TRBV7-8	ASSLDRDSPEAF
12	TRBJ1-5	TRBV28	ASSLVGTYQPQH
14	TRBJ1-5	TRBV19	ASSVPEGQRNQPQH
10	TRBJ1-1	TRBV7-2	ASSWGRSSAF
14	TRBJ1-2	TRBV27	AVRGGQGGSGYGYT
11	TRBJ1-2	TRBV7-9	ASSLGSQDGYT
11	TRBJ2-3	TRBV5-5	ASSREMTDTQY
14	TRBJ1-4	TRBV3-1	ASSRQSGRNNEKLF
10	TRBJ2-2	TRBV29-1	SVVRPTGELF
12	TRBJ1-1	TRBV15	ATSSDRIHTEAF
14	TRBJ1-5	TRBV7-9	ASSLATGVHNQPQH